Many counts were recorded for the clone carrying this T cell receptor beta chain. The target antigen is unknown. CDR3 length: 16 amino acids. Germline V gene data show CDR1 as SGHTA and CDR2 as FQGNSA. Trimming removed 8 bases from V and 5 bases from J, with 24 bases in between. These data come from a study of Graves' ophthalmopathy and Graves' hyperthyroidism. Study background: There was a collection of peripheral blood at initial diagnosis, before any treatment.

The study, taken as a whole, reports: Also, most clonotypes expanded in the thyroid above 0.001 frequency appeared in blood.

Over 18 months of follow-up, stable hyperthyroidism required that no ophthalmopathy appear. Isolation of PBMCs was performed using over 9.5 ml of fresh peripheral blood. Using RNA transcripts, the TCR beta CDR3 regions were amplified. HTBI-primed first-round RT-PCR preceded second-round multiplex PCR. Each CDR3 protein gets one entry after TCRdb re-called the multiplex PCR reads with MiXCR. Here the sample spans some 360,000 distinct CDR3 sequences, about 15% being singletons. The sample comprised peripheral blood. The V call is TRBV7-2, the J call TRBJ2-5; TRBD1 might be the D (6 bases). The TCR originated in an adult woman with stable Graves' hyperthyroidism. In DNA form, the CDR3 reads TGTGCCAGCGCCAGGCAGGGGCGAACACAAGGGGAGACCCAGTACTTC. Amino acid sequence: CASARQGRTQGETQYF.